Below are 21 T cell receptor beta chains sequenced from a single sample in a study of T cell responses to AZD1222 COVID-19 vaccine. Only in-frame clones appear in the TCRdb table, and some are missing; sequencing was by immunoSEQ multiplex PCR. The table records more than 100,000 clones, about 90% of them present only once. Material: peripheral blood, obtained on day 0 of AZD1222 vaccination. The receptor set was obtained from an adult in good health.

The chain links TRBV24-1 to TRBJ2-4, with no clear D. Germline CDR1 and CDR2: KGHDR and SFDVKD. Trimming left V 5 bases short and J 4 bases short, with 5 bases between. CDR3 length equals 12 residues. Here the CDR3 DNA reads TGTGCCACCAGTGTCGAGAAAAACATTCAGTACTTC. It yields the protein CATSVEKNIQYF.

This clone was seen only once. The chain employs TRBV19 and TRBJ2-2; D might be TRBD2 (5 bases). The germline CDR1 and CDR2 sequences are LNHDA and SQIVND (reference sequence). V was trimmed by 3 bases and J by 7 bases, leaving 18 bases between them. The CDR3 is made up of 16 amino acids. CDR3 sequence: CASSIRVGRVIGELFF. DNA for the CDR3: TGTGCCAGTAGTATTCGGGTCGGGCGGGTAATCGGGGAGCTGTTTTTT.

CDR3 protein: CATSDFRYPEKLFF. CDR3 DNA: TGTGCCACCAGTGATTTTCGGTACCCCGAAAAACTGTTTTTT. The chain carries TRBV24-1 and TRBJ1-4; the D is unclear. Per the germline V gene, CDR1 is KGHDR and CDR2 is SFDVKD. Trimming cost V 1 base and J 8 bases, with 10 bases left between them. The CDR3 runs 14 residues.

V and J are TRBV5-5 and TRBJ1-1; D might be TRBD1 (6 bases). This CDR3 comprises 14 residues. CDR1 and CDR2 from the germline V gene are SGHKS and YYEKEE (reference sequence). V dropped 0 bases and J dropped 3 bases, with 9 bases sitting between them. CDR3 DNA sequence: TGTGCCAGCAGCTTGGTTGGGGGGCACACTGAAGCTTTCTTT. It specifies CASSLVGGHTEAFF.

CDR3 residues: CASRRESTDTQYF. The CDR3, as DNA: TGTGCCAGCCGCAGGGAAAGCACAGATACGCAGTATTTT. This chain uses TRBV6-6 with TRBJ2-3; tentatively, D is TRBD1 (5 bases). The length of the CDR3 is 13 residues. With 8 bases removed from V and 0 bases from J, the gap between germline ends came to 9 bases. Germline V lookup: CDR1 MNHNY, CDR2 SVGAGI (reference sequence).

The chain carries TRBV18 and TRBJ1-6; TRBD1 aligns across 7 bases. This CDR3 has 16 residues. Germline CDR1 is KGHSH and CDR2 is LQKENI. With 2 bases clipped from V and 6 bases from J, the junction kept 7 bases outside the gene matches. DNA of the CDR3: TGTGCCAGCTCACCAAGGCAGGGGGATGGTAATTCACCCCTCCACTTT. Its translation: CASSPRQGDGNSPLHF. Full variable domain (missing parts from reference TRBV18 and TRBJ1-6): NAGVMQNPRHLVRRRGQEARLRCSPMKGHSHVYWYRQLPEEGLKFMVYLQKENIIDESGMPKERFSAEFPKEGPSILRIQQVVRGDSAAYFCASSPRQGDGNSPLHFGNGTRLTVT.

This chain connects TRBV19 to TRBJ1-4, with D possibly being TRBD1 (5 bases). CDR3 length: 15 residues. Trimming removed 2 bases at V and 8 bases at J, with 15 bases between. The germline gives CDR1 LNHDA, CDR2 SQIVND (reference sequence). Here the CDR3 reads CASSISPGQWEKLFF. CDR3 DNA sequence: TGTGCCAGTAGTATATCTCCGGGGCAGTGGGAAAAACTGTTTTTT.

CDR3 amino acids: CASRDSTYEQYF. In DNA form, the CDR3 reads TGTGCCTCCCGGGACAGTACCTACGAGCAGTACTTC. The chain is built from TRBV30 and TRBJ2-7, with TRBD1 matching 7 bases. From germline, CDR1 is GTSNPN and CDR2 SVGIG (reference sequence). V shed 7 bases, J shed 2 bases, and the junction held 5 bases outside the gene matches. This CDR3 spans 12 amino acids.

The chain recombines TRBV6-5 with TRBJ1-2, with D tentatively TRBD1 (6 bases). The CDR3 runs 13 residues. The V end was cut by 6 bases, the J end by 7 bases, with 15 bases between. The germline V gene encodes CDR1 MNHEY and CDR2 SVGAGI. The CDR3 DNA reads TGTGCCAGCAGATCGACAGGATCGACTGGCTACACCTTC. Translation gives CASRSTGSTGYTF.

V and J are TRBV5-4 and TRBJ2-3; D gene uncertain. Germline CDR1 reads SGHNT; CDR2 reads YYREEE (reference sequence). This CDR3 is 13 amino acids long. The germline V and J ends were trimmed by 5 bases and 4 bases, with 11 bases remaining between them. The CDR3 DNA sequence: TGTGCCAGCAGTACCGGGTTCCCAGATACGCAGTATTTT. It yields the protein CASSTGFPDTQYF. The entire variable domain, with the rest obtained from reference TRBV5-4 and TRBJ2-3, is as follows: ETGVTQSPTHLIKTRGQQVTLRCSSQSGHNTVSWYQQALGQGPQFIFQYYREEENGRGNFPPRFSGLQFPNYSSELNVNALELDDSALYLCASSTGFPDTQYFGPGTRLTVL.

CDR3 in DNA: TGTGCCAGCAGCCGACAGAGAGATTCACCCCTCCACTTT. Translation: CASSRQRDSPLHF. The chain employs TRBV7-8 and TRBJ1-6; D may be TRBD1 (5 bases). Germline values: CDR1 SGHVS, CDR2 FQNEAQ. Trimming stripped 5 bases from V and 8 bases from J, with 10 bases between. The CDR3 sequence is 13 residues long. The entire variable domain, with the rest obtained from reference TRBV7-8 and TRBJ1-6, is as follows: GAGVSQSPRYKVAKRGQDVALRCDPISGHVSLFWYQQALGQGPEFLTYFQNEAQLDKSGLPSDRFFAERPEGSVSTLKIQRTQQEDSAVYLCASSRQRDSPLHFGNGTRLTVT.

The chain joins TRBV19 to TRBJ1-5, with unresolved D. The germline V gene has CDR1 LNHDA and CDR2 SQIVND (reference sequence). V gave up 4 bases and J gave up 6 bases, with 13 bases separating them. The CDR3 has 14 amino acids. CDR3 nucleotide sequence: TGTGCCAGTAGTAAGGGTGGGGTGGGTCAGCCCCAGCATTTT. Translation gives CASSKGGVGQPQHF.

The V and J genes are TRBV7-6 and TRBJ2-7; 10 bases fit TRBD2. This CDR3 contains 17 residues. Germline CDR1 and CDR2: SGHVS and FNYEAQ. Trimming removed 1 base from V and 1 base from J; junction bases left unmatched: 7. The chain's CDR3 is CASSLEAGGPLSYEQYF. As DNA, the CDR3 is TGTGCCAGCAGCTTAGAAGCGGGGGGGCCACTTTCCTACGAGCAGTACTTC. The full variable domain, in which reference TRBV7-6 and TRBJ2-7 provide the parts outside the CDR3, is GAGVSQSPRYKVTKRGQDVALRCDPISGHVSLYWYRQALGQGPEFLTYFNYEAQQDKSGLPNDRFSAERPEGSISTLTIQRTEQRDSAMYRCASSLEAGGPLSYEQYFGPGTRLTVT.

This sequence joins TRBV30 and TRBJ1-3; a weak D match, TRBD1 (5 bases). The germline CDR1 and CDR2 sequences are GTSNPN and SVGIG (reference sequence). Trimming took off 0 bases at V and 6 bases at J, with 12 bases between the two ends. CDR3 size: 14 residues. CDR3 sequence (DNA): TGTGCCTGGAGTGTAGGGGACGGACCAAACACCATATATTTT. This codes for CAWSVGDGPNTIYF. Complete variable domain (other parts from reference TRBV30 and TRBJ1-3): SQTIHQWPATLVQPVGSPLSLECTVEGTSNPNLYWYRQAAGRGLQLLFYSVGIGQISSEVPQNLSASRPQDRQFILSSKKLLLSDSGFYLCAWSVGDGPNTIYFGEGSWLTVV.

The V gene is TRBV7-8, the J gene TRBJ1-1; 7 positions agree with TRBD1. With 6 bases clipped from V and 3 bases from J, the junction kept 16 bases outside the gene matches. This CDR3 comprises 17 residues. Germline V gene sequence: CDR1 SGHVS, CDR2 FQNEAQ. In DNA form, the CDR3 reads TGTGCCAGCAGACTCGGACAGGCACCCTTTTCATACACTGAAGCTTTCTTT. Translating it yields CASRLGQAPFSYTEAFF.

This clone was counted a single time. V usage is TRBV4-3 and J usage is TRBJ2-7; D uncertain. Looked up from germline, CDR1 is LGHNA and CDR2 is YSLEER. V lost 6 bases and J 9 bases, leaving 15 bases between the germline ends. The CDR3 runs to 12 residues. CDR3: CASRPLLFGQYV. The CDR3 DNA follows: TGCGCCAGCAGGCCACTACTATTCGGGCAGTACGTC.

The V call is TRBV9, the J call TRBJ2-3; 9 nucleotides agree with TRBD2. The CDR3 loop spans 16 amino acids. J was trimmed by 2 bases and V by 4 bases; bases with no gene match: 8. CDR1 and CDR2 (germline): SGDLS, YYNGEE. CDR3 protein: CASSFLSGGTTDTQYF. The DNA for the CDR3 is TGTGCCAGCAGCTTCCTGAGCGGGGGGACCACAGATACGCAGTATTTT.

The chain carries TRBV11-2 and TRBJ2-5; a weak D match, TRBD2 (6 bases). V lost 5 bases, J lost 0 bases, and 16 bases lay in between. CDR3 length: 16 amino acids. Per germline, CDR1 SGHAT and CDR2 FQNNGV. The CDR3 nucleotides read TGTGCCAGCAGCCGGGGGAGAGGGAAGTACCAAGAGACCCAGTACTTC. This codes for CASSRGRGKYQETQYF.

V and J are TRBV11-2 and TRBJ2-1, with 16 bases that match TRBD2. Trimming cost V 4 bases and J 7 bases; bases outside gene matches: 7. The germline gives CDR1 SGHAT, CDR2 FQNNGV. CDR3 length equals 17 residues. The CDR3 coding sequence is TGTGCCAGCAGCTGGGACCCGGGACTAGCGGGGGGGAATGAGCAGTTCTTC. It specifies CASSWDPGLAGGNEQFF.

This chain links TRBV21-1 with TRBJ2-7; the listed D gene, TRBD1, was not tested against the DNA. TRBV21-1 is a listed pseudogene. The CDR3 sequence is 14 residues long. The CDR3 spells CASSPRTGSYEQYF. CDR3 sequence (DNA): TGTGCCAGCAGCCCCCGGACAGGCTCCTACGAGCAGTACTTC.

The J gene is TRBJ1-4, the V gene TRBV29-1, with 9 bases matching TRBD1. With V trimmed by 3 bases and J by 7 bases, 3 bases remained unmatched. This CDR3 contains 13 residues. From germline, CDR1 is SQVTM and CDR2 ANQGSEA. CDR3 nucleotides: TGCAGCGTTGAGAAGGGACAGGGTGAAAAACTGTTTTTT. Translated: CSVEKGQGEKLFF.